This TCR beta chain was captured in a study of cytomegalovirus exposure and HLA in healthy donors. Study as a whole: Within the Caucasian-associated ancestry cluster were roughly 81% of the approximately 400 genotyped donors.

This clone was seen more than once but under ten times. The CDR3 totals 16 residues. Germline CDR1 reads SSHAT; CDR2 reads FNYEAQ (reference sequence). The trim removed 5 bases at V and 5 bases at J, leaving 11 bases unmatched. Primers: 60 Vbeta forward and 13 Jbeta reverse. Sequencing was performed with immunoSEQ multiplex PCR; in TCRdb, only in-frame clones are kept and a portion is missing. The sample contains around 150,000 clones, about 72% of which appear only once. The chain combines TRBV7-7 with TRBJ1-1; TRBD1 agrees at 10 bases. This clonotype originated in a man between 35 and 55 years old in good health and CMV-seronegative. Specimen: PBMCs. For the CDR3, the DNA is TGTGCCAGCAGCCCTCGACAGGGGGCAGGGGAAACTGAAGCTTTCTTT. Translating it yields CASSPRQGAGETEAFF.